This is a list of T cell receptor beta chains from one sample in a study of CXCR3-negative and CXCR3-positive naive CD8 T cells. TCRdb re-analyzed the 5' RACE reads; it lists each CDR3 protein once, without DNA. The repertoire table contains some 56,000 distinct CDR3 sequences. The source material was memory CD8+ T cells from blood. The origin of the receptors is a human donor in good health. Some clones in this sample may be carry-over from other donors' samples. The CDR3 runs from the conserved cysteine through the conserved F or W.

TRBV5-1	TRBJ2-2	CASLEAGELFF
TRBV25-1	TRBJ2-1	CASKRQGFNNEQFF
TRBV28	TRBJ2-5	CASRRLAGLQETQYF
TRBV7-2	TRBJ2-5	CASSHRLDLETQYF
TRBV5-1	TRBJ2-7	CASSFTYSYEQYF
TRBV20-1	TRBJ2-1	CSATSGLVSYNEQFF
TRBV28	TRBJ2-3	CASSLGAAGTDTQYF
TRBV28	TRBJ2-7	CASRLTGLAYEQYF
TRBV12-3/TRBV12-4	TRBJ2-7	CASSRGQSSYEQYF
TRBV20-1	TRBJ2-1	CSARSWGSNEQFF
TRBV7-9	TRBJ1-1	CASLGGNTEAFF
TRBV6-2/TRBV6-3	TRBJ2-7	CASSYTGYEQYF
TRBV14	TRBJ1-3	CASSQDPGQRTYSGNTIYF
TRBV14	TRBJ2-6	CASSPSTGVGANVLTF
TRBV7-6	TRBJ2-7	CASSLGQVTYEQYF
TRBV27	TRBJ1-2	CASSLSRSYGYTF
TRBV20-1	TRBJ2-2	CSAPLSGSAGELFF
TRBV5-1	TRBJ2-7	CASSPSSTSGRFEQYF
TRBV29-1	TRBJ1-2	CSVEGQGYYGYTF
TRBV29-1	TRBJ2-1	CSVEGLAGPYNEQFF